A single sample is the source of the 23 T cell receptor beta chains below, sequenced in a study of cytomegalovirus exposure and HLA in healthy donors. The study ran its PCR with 60 Vbeta and 13 Jbeta primers. Produced via immunoSEQ multiplex PCR; TCRdb's table is partial and in-frame only. The sample holds some 120,000 clones, approximately 74% seen once. Sequencing was performed on PBMCs. These receptors all come from a man aged 40-50 years in good health and CMV-seropositive.

This clone was found a few times. This sequence joins TRBV5-5 and TRBJ1-4, with unresolved D. This CDR3 comprises 14 residues. CDR1 SGHKS and CDR2 YYEKEE come from the germline V gene (reference sequence). V lost 1 base and J lost 0, with 4 bases in between. The CDR3 region has the DNA TGTGCCAGCAGCTTGTTAGCAACTAATGAAAAACTGTTTTTT. Protein product: CASSLLATNEKLFF.

This clone appeared a few times. Additional DNA sequences in this sample encode the identical CDR3. The rearrangement joins TRBV5-1 to TRBJ2-1, with D perhaps matching TRBD1 (5 bases). This CDR3 region has 15 residues. Germline V gene lookup returns CDR1 SGHRS and CDR2 YFSETQ. Trimming pared 0 bases from V and 1 base from J, leaving 8 bases between. The CDR3 protein is CASSLGQGSYNEQFF. The CDR3 DNA sequence: TGCGCCAGCAGCTTGGGTCAGGGTTCCTACAATGAGCAGTTCTTC. Together with reference TRBV5-1 and TRBJ2-1, the CDR3 gives the full variable domain: KAGVTQTPRYLIKTRGQQVTLSCSPISGHRSVSWYQQTPGQGLQFLFEYFSETQRNKGNFPGRFSGRQFSNSRSEMNVSTLELGDSALYLCASSLGQGSYNEQFFGPGTRLTVL.

The CDR3 reads CASSLEDSSNQPQHF. The CDR3, as DNA: TGTGCCAGCAGCTTAGAGGACAGTAGCAATCAGCCCCAGCATTTT. The chain employs TRBV7-2 and TRBJ1-5; the D gene is possibly TRBD1 (6 bases). The ends were cut back, 1 base at V and 0 bases at J, with 7 bases in the middle. Germline assignment: CDR1 SGHTA and CDR2 FQGNSA. The CDR3 extends over 15 amino acids.

The chain has TRBV7-6 and TRBJ2-1, with TRBD2 identical over 8 bases. The CDR3 runs 15 residues. Trimming took 6 bases from V and 3 from J; bases not matched to a gene: 7. The V gene's germline CDR1 is SGHVS and CDR2 FNYEAQ. The CDR3 coding sequence is TGTGCCAGCAGTCCCGGGGGGGCCCTCTACAATGAGCAGTTCTTC. This encodes CASSPGGALYNEQFF.

J is TRBJ2-1 and V is TRBV5-1, with D possibly being TRBD1 (7 bases). Germline V CDR1 and CDR2: SGHRS, YFSETQ. The CDR3 has 14 residues. Trimming took off 1 base at V and 7 bases at J, with 12 bases between the two ends. The CDR3, as DNA: TGCGCCAGCAGCTTGCCACAGGGGAGGAATGAGCAGTTCTTC. Translating gives CASSLPQGRNEQFF.

The chain carries TRBV7-8 and TRBJ1-1; D possibly corresponds to TRBD1 (6 bases). Germline CDR1 is SGHVS and CDR2 is FQNEAQ. The V end was cut by 5 bases, the J end by 4 bases, with 20 bases between. The CDR3 is made up of 16 amino acids. The CDR3 is CASSPKAGGGFTEAFF. DNA of the CDR3: TGTGCCAGCAGCCCCAAGGCTGGGGGCGGGTTCACTGAAGCTTTCTTT.

J is TRBJ1-4 and V is TRBV2; 9 bases are a match to TRBD1. V lost 4 bases, J lost 8 bases, and 8 bases stayed unmatched. The CDR3 totals 15 residues. CDR1 and CDR2 from the germline V gene are SNHLY and FYNNEI. In DNA, the CDR3 is TGTGCCAGCAGTGGAAGGACAGGGGCGAACGAAAAACTGTTTTTT. Translating it yields CASSGRTGANEKLFF.

This clone was counted a few times. The chain recombines TRBV7-2 with TRBJ2-7; the match to TRBD1 covers 9 bases. J gave up 1 base and V 6 bases, and 7 bases lay outside the gene matches. Germline V CDR1 and CDR2: SGHTA, FQGNSA. The CDR3 loop spans 15 amino acids. The CDR3 loop is CASRYRDRASYEQYF. Written as DNA, the CDR3 is TGTGCCAGCAGGTACCGGGACAGGGCGTCCTACGAGCAGTACTTC.

The V and J genes are TRBV11-3 and TRBJ1-6; the D is unclear. This CDR3 has 13 amino acids. The germline V and J ends were trimmed by 6 bases and 8 bases, with 11 bases remaining between them. Germline V gives CDR1 SGHNT, CDR2 YENEEA. CDR3 nucleotides: TGTGCCAGCAGTTCTGACACCTATTCACCCCTCCACTTT. Amino acids: CASSSDTYSPLHF. The full variable domain, its missing parts supplied by reference TRBV11-3 and TRBJ1-6, is EAGVVQSPRYKIIEKKQPVAFWCNPISGHNTLYWYLQNLGQGPELLIRYENEEAVDDSQLPKDRFSAERLKGVDSTLKIQPAELGDSAVYLCASSSDTYSPLHFGNGTRLTVT.

This clone has a handful of counts. The chain recombines TRBV5-1 with TRBJ2-5; 7 nucleotides align to TRBD2. Germline V CDR1 and CDR2: SGHRS, YFSETQ. CDR3 length equals 17 residues. Unmatched junction bases numbered 13, after V lost 1 base and J lost 4 bases. CDR3 sequence reads: CASSLKTQRGGGETQYF. CDR3 DNA sequence: TGCGCCAGCAGCTTGAAGACCCAGCGGGGTGGGGGAGAGACCCAGTACTTC.

V and J are TRBV11-1 and TRBJ2-5, with 12 bases identical to TRBD2. The germline CDR1 and CDR2 sequences are SGHAT and FQDESV (reference sequence). This CDR3 has 18 residues. V was pared by 1 base and J by 3 bases, with 9 bases of the junction left unmatched. This chain's CDR3 is CASSLGLGLAGKKETQYF. The CDR3 DNA reads as TGTGCCAGCAGCTTAGGCCTCGGACTAGCGGGAAAGAAAGAGACCCAGTACTTC. Full variable domain (remainder filled in from reference TRBV11-1 and TRBJ2-5): EAEVAQSPRYKITEKSQAVAFWCDPISGHATLYWYRQILGQGPELLVQFQDESVVDDSQLPKDRFSAERLKGVDSTLKIQPAELGDSAMYLCASSLGLGLAGKKETQYFGPGTRLLVL.

The J gene is TRBJ1-5, the V gene TRBV30, with TRBD1 matching 9 bases. The CDR3 runs to 14 residues. With 0 bases clipped from V and 10 bases from J, the junction kept 7 bases outside the gene matches. Germline values: CDR1 GTSNPN, CDR2 SVGIG (reference sequence). For the CDR3, the DNA is TGTGCCTGGAGTGTGAGGGACAGGGTAGGACCCCAGCATTTT. Residues: CAWSVRDRVGPQHF.

This chain links TRBV30 with TRBJ2-4; D uncertain. In germline, CDR1 is GTSNPN, CDR2 SVGIG (reference sequence). The CDR3 totals 15 residues. V was cut by 3 bases and J by 0 bases, with 12 bases left in between. The CDR3 bases are TGTGCCTGGAGCCGAGACACCGTAGCCAAAAACATTCAGTACTTC. Protein sequence: CAWSRDTVAKNIQYF.

This clone turned up a few times. The rearrangement joins TRBV7-2 to TRBJ2-7; D may be TRBD2 (7 bases). Trimming took off 1 base at V and 4 bases at J, with 17 bases between the two ends. CDR3 length equals 16 residues. Germline CDR1 reads SGHTA; CDR2 reads FQGNSA. CDR3 nucleotides: TGTGCCAGCAGCTTAGGAAGAGGGGGGGTGGGGTACGAGCAGTACTTC. It is translated as CASSLGRGGVGYEQYF.

This clone was found once. The chain carries TRBV9 and TRBJ2-5; D is unclear. This CDR3 contains 14 residues. Looked up from germline, CDR1 is SGDLS and CDR2 is YYNGEE. V was cut by 5 bases and J by 1 base, with 12 bases left in between. CDR3 bases: TGTGCCAGCAGTCCCTCGGTAGTCCAAGAGACCCAGTACTTC. This translates into CASSPSVVQETQYF. Variable domain in full (rest from reference TRBV9 and TRBJ2-5): DSGVTQTPKHLITATGQRVTLRCSPRSGDLSVYWYQQSLDQGLQFLIQYYNGEERAKGNILERFSAQQFPDLHSELNLSSLELGDSALYFCASSPSVVQETQYFGPGTRLLVL.

V and J are TRBV9 and TRBJ2-3, with 10 bases matching TRBD2. Per the germline V gene, CDR1 is SGDLS and CDR2 is YYNGEE. The CDR3 totals 17 residues. Trimming took 0 bases from V and 1 from J; bases not matched to a gene: 5. The CDR3 region has the DNA TGTGCCAGCAGCGTAGACAGGGGGACTAGCGGCACAGATACGCAGTATTTT. It yields the protein CASSVDRGTSGTDTQYF.

As DNA, the CDR3 is TGCGCCAGCAGAGGTGGTAGCAGTAATACGCAGTATTTT. It translates to CASRGGSSNTQYF. V gene TRBV5-1 combines with J gene TRBJ2-3; D uncertain. Germline CDR1 and CDR2: SGHRS and YFSETQ. Trimming shortened V by 5 bases and J by 7 bases, and 14 bases separated the two germline ends. The CDR3 loop spans 13 amino acids.

The rearrangement links TRBV5-1 to TRBJ2-2; a weak D match, TRBD1 (5 bases). CDR3 length: 15 residues. Trimming left V 2 bases short and J 6 bases short, with 14 bases between. Germline CDR1 is SGHRS and CDR2 is YFSETQ. The chain's CDR3 is CASSLRVGEAGELFF. Written as DNA, the CDR3 is TGCGCCAGCAGCTTAAGGGTAGGGGAAGCCGGGGAGCTGTTTTTT.

The chain carries TRBV10-3 and TRBJ2-7; 11 bases align to TRBD2. With V trimmed by 6 bases and J by 2 bases, 3 bases remained unmatched. The germline V gene has CDR1 ENHRY and CDR2 SYGVKD. This CDR3 spans 14 amino acids. The CDR3 coding sequence is TGTGCCATCAGGGAGACTAGCGGGACCTACGAGCAGTACTTC. Its protein product is CAIRETSGTYEQYF.

This chain joins TRBV6-1 and TRBJ1-1; D perhaps matches TRBD1 (5 bases). V lost 2 bases, J lost 6 bases, and 10 bases lay in between. CDR1 and CDR2 (germline): MNHNS, SASEGT. The CDR3 covers 13 residues. CDR3 amino acids: CASSETQGSEAFF. The CDR3 nucleotides read TGTGCCAGCAGTGAAACCCAGGGCTCTGAAGCTTTCTTT.

This sequence joins TRBV2 and TRBJ2-3; the match to TRBD1 covers 8 bases. Germline trimming cut 4 bases from V and 5 bases from J; bases unmatched to any gene: 5. Germline V gene lookup returns CDR1 SNHLY and CDR2 FYNNEI. This CDR3 spans 14 amino acids. The DNA of the CDR3 is TGTGCCAGCAGTGGACAGGGGTTTATAGATACGCAGTATTTT. Protein sequence: CASSGQGFIDTQYF.

The CDR3 DNA sequence: TGTGCCAGTAGTATTTTGGCAGACTCGATGCAGTATTTT. Translated, it gives CASSILADSMQYF. This chain connects TRBV19 to TRBJ2-3, with no clear D. Deletions cut 3 bases from V and 11 bases from J, with 15 bases between. The CDR3 covers 13 residues. Germline V CDR1 and CDR2: LNHDA, SQIVND (reference sequence).

J is TRBJ2-7 and V is TRBV7-2, with 8 bases matching TRBD2. From germline, CDR1 is SGHTA and CDR2 FQGNSA. The V and J ends lost 5 bases and 4 bases, in that order; junction bases with no gene match: 4. CDR3 length: 13 amino acids. For the CDR3, the DNA is TGTGCCAGCAGCCGCGGGGGGAATTACGAGCAGTACTTC. Residues: CASSRGGNYEQYF.